This T cell receptor beta chain was sequenced in a study of patients and donors after allogeneic stem cell transplantation. This clonotype has just a few counts. TCRdb ran MiXCR on the RT-PCR reads and lists one entry per CDR3 protein. The data hold about 57,000 distinct CDR3 sequences, with 10% to 15% observed a single time. This CDR3 has 14 residues. From germline, CDR1 is SGHAT and CDR2 FQNNGV. Trimming shortened V by 1 base and J by 7 bases, and 13 bases separated the two germline ends. Source material: blood, either unsorted or a sorted T cell fraction (not recorded which). The V call is TRBV11-2, the J call TRBJ1-1; the D is unclear. The receptor was isolated from a human donor who was either an allogeneic HSCT recipient or a stem cell or donor lymphocyte infusion donor (not recorded which). It is not recorded whose cells these are; they may come from a transplant donor. The CDR3 spells CASSLGGIIIEAFF. As DNA, the CDR3 is TGTGCCAGCAGCTTAGGGGGAATCATAATTGAAGCTTTCTTT.